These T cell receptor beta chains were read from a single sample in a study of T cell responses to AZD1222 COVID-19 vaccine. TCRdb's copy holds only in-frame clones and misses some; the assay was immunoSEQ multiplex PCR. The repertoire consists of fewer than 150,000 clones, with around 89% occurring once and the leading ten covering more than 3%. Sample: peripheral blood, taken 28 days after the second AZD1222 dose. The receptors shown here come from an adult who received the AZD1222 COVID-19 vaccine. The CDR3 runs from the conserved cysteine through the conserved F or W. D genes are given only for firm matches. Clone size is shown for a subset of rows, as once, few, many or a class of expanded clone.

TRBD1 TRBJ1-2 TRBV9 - CASSVEGAYGYTF TGTGCCAGCAGCGTAGAGGGGGCTTATGGCTACACCTTC
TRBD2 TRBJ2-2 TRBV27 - CASSKTSGINTGELFF TGTGCCAGCAGTAAGACTAGCGGGATCAACACCGGGGAGCTGTTTTTT
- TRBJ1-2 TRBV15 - CATSRDSNYGYTF TGTGCCACCAGCAGAGATTCTAACTATGGCTACACCTTC
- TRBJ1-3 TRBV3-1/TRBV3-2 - CASSQEGWLNTIYF TGTGCCAGCAGCCAAGAAGGCTGGCTAAACACCATATATTTT
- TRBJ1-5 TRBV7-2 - CASSLEDGQPQHF TGTGCCAGCAGCTTAGAGGATGGACAGCCCCAGCATTTT
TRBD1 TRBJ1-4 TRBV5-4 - CASSLRVGRGDEKLFF TGTGCCAGCAGCCTGAGGGTCGGCAGGGGGGATGAAAAACTGTTTTTT
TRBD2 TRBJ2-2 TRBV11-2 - CASSLMRETGELFF TGTGCCAGCAGCTTAATGCGGGAGACCGGGGAGCTGTTTTTT
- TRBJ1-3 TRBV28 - CATKYRGNARDTIYF TGTGCCACCAAATACCGGGGTAACGCACGGGACACCATATATTTT
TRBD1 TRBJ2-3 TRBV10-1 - CASSFTQGAGGQDTQYF TGCGCCAGCAGTTTTACACAGGGGGCTGGCGGGCAAGATACGCAGTATTTT
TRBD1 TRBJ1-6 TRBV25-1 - CASSDTGTGVSPLHF TGTGCCAGCAGTGACACCGGGACAGGGGTTTCACCCCTCCACTTT
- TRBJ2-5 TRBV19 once CASREGGTQYF TGTGCCAGTAGAGAGGGAGGGACCCAGTACTTC
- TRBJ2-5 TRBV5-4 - CASSPPGTFQETQYF TGTGCCAGCAGCCCACCTGGGACTTTCCAAGAGACCCAGTACTTC
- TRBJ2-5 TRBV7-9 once CASSLSPLSSQQETQYF TGTGCCAGCAGCTTGTCACCCCTCTCGTCACAGCAAGAGACCCAGTACTTC
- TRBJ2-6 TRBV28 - CASSFSRPSGANVLTF TGTGCCAGCAGTTTCAGCCGACCGTCTGGGGCCAACGTCCTGACTTTC
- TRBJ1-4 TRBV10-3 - CAISEQDGNEKLFF TGTGCCATCAGTGAACAGGATGGTAATGAAAAACTGTTTTTT
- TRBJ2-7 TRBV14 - CASSHGSRYEQYF TGTGCCAGCAGCCACGGCTCCCGCTACGAGCAGTACTTC
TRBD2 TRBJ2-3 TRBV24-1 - CATSDFQREEDTQYF TGTGCCACCAGTGATTTCCAGCGGGAGGAGGATACGCAGTATTTT
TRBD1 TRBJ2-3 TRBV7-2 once CASSYAGTGLHTDTQYF TGTGCCAGCAGCTATGCCGGGACAGGGTTGCACACAGATACGCAGTATTTT
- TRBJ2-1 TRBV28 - CASSSGSIGSEQFF TGTGCCAGCAGTTCAGGGAGTATTGGGTCTGAGCAGTTCTTC
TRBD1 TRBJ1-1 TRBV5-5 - CASSSADRGGTEAFF TGTGCCAGCAGCTCCGCGGACAGGGGTGGCACTGAAGCTTTCTTT
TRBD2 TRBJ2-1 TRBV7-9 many CASRLAGGTYNEQFF TGTGCCAGCAGGCTAGCGGGAGGGACCTACAATGAGCAGTTCTTC
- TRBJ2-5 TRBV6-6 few CASKKGVQETQYF TGTGCCAGCAAAAAGGGAGTTCAAGAGACCCAGTACTTC
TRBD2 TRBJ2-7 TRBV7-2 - CASSLAGVGVYEQYF TGTGCCAGCAGCTTGGCGGGGGTAGGTGTATACGAGCAGTACTTC
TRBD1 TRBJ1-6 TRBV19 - CASSGQGADSPLHF TGTGCCAGTAGTGGGCAGGGGGCCGATTCACCCCTCCACTTT
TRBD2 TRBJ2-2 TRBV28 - CASRPSGGTGELFF TGTGCCAGCAGACCCTCGGGGGGCACCGGGGAGCTGTTTTTT
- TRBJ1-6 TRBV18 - CASSPGGFDSPLHF TGTGCCAGCTCACCGGGCGGGTTTGATTCACCCCTCCACTTT
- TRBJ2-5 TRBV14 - CASSQWAGQQETQYF TGTGCCAGCAGCCAATGGGCAGGGCAACAAGAGACCCAGTACTTC
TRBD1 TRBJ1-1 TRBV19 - CASQWDRGNTEAFF TGTGCCAGCCAATGGGACAGGGGTAACACTGAAGCTTTCTTT
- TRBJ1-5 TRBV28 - CASSFGGAGDQPQHF TGTGCCAGCAGTTTTGGGGGGGCTGGGGATCAGCCCCAGCATTTT
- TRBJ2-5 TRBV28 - CASRFSGLAETQYF TGTGCCAGCAGATTCTCAGGGCTTGCCGAGACCCAGTACTTC
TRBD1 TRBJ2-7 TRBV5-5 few CASSSRQGRYEQYF TGTGCCAGCAGCAGCAGACAGGGTCGCTACGAGCAGTACTTC
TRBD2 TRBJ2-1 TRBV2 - CASSATSGGYNEQFF TGTGCCAGCAGTGCGACTAGCGGGGGTTACAATGAGCAGTTCTTC
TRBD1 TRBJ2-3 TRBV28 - CASSLGQGTTDTQYF TGTGCCAGCAGTTTGGGACAGGGGACCACAGATACGCAGTATTTT
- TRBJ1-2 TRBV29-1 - CSVGSAPTGGYTF TGCAGCGTTGGTTCGGCACCGACTGGGGGCTACACCTTC
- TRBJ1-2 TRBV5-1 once CASSFEVNYGYTF TGCGCCAGCAGCTTTGAGGTGAACTATGGCTACACCTTC
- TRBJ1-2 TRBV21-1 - CASSSNYGYTF TGTGCCAGCAGCAGCAACTATGGCTACACCTTC
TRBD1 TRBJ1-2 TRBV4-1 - CASSQGRTGAILDYGYTF TGCGCCAGCAGCCAAGGGAGGACAGGGGCGATCTTGGACTATGGCTACACCTTC
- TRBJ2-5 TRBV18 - CASSPTTRDTETQYF TGTGCCAGCTCACCAACGACCCGGGACACGGAGACCCAGTACTTC
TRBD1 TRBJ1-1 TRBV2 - CASSGDRDTEAFF TGTGCCAGCAGTGGAGACAGGGACACTGAAGCTTTCTTT
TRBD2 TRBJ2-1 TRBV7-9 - CASSNGLAGVEQFF TGTGCCAGCAGCAATGGACTAGCGGGAGTTGAGCAGTTCTTC
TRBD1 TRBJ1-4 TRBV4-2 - CASRPRTGETNEKLFF TGTGCCAGCAGACCAAGAACAGGGGAAACTAATGAAAAACTGTTTTTT
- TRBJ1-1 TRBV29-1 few CSGTGLRGPTEAFF TGCAGCGGTACAGGGTTGAGGGGCCCCACTGAAGCTTTCTTT
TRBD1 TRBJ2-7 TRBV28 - CASSMGTGYHEQYF TGTGCCAGCAGCATGGGGACAGGGTACCACGAGCAGTACTTC
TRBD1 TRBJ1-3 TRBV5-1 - CASTLIPGGTGNTIYF TGCGCCAGCACCCTAATCCCAGGGGGAACTGGAAACACCATATATTTT
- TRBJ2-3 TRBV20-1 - CSGTSLDTQYF TGCAGTGGTACAAGCTTGGATACGCAGTATTTT
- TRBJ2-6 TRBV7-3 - CASTPTIHTGANVLTF TGTGCCAGCACCCCTACAATCCACACTGGGGCCAACGTCCTGACTTTC
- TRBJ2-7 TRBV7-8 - CASSLGGAGANEQYF TGTGCCAGCAGCTTAGGAGGGGCAGGGGCCAACGAGCAGTACTTC
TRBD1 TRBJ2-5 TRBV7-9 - CASSLWTGQETQYF TGTGCCAGCAGCTTATGGACAGGACAAGAGACCCAGTACTTC
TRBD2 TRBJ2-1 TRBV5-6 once CASSGGDRAYNEQFF TGTGCCAGCAGCGGGGGGGACCGAGCCTACAATGAGCAGTTCTTC
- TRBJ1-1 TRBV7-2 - CATTLRMNTEAFF TGTGCCACCACCCTGAGGATGAACACTGAAGCTTTCTTT
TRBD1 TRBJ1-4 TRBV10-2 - CASSEPGTVPEKLFF TGCGCCAGCAGTGAACCCGGGACAGTACCTGAAAAACTGTTTTTT
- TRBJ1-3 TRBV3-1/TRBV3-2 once CASSPPQGGNTIYF TGTGCCAGCAGCCCGCCCCAGGGCGGAAACACCATATATTTT
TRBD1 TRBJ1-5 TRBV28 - CASRRQGRGQPQHF TGTGCCAGCAGGAGACAGGGTAGGGGTCAGCCCCAGCATTTT
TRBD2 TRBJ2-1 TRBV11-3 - CASSSGGTSGNNEQFF TGTGCCAGCAGCTCTGGGGGGACTAGCGGAAACAATGAGCAGTTCTTC
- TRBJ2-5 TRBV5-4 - CASSSSRGAEETQYF TGTGCCAGCAGCTCCTCACGGGGGGCGGAAGAGACCCAGTACTTC